Following are 17 T cell receptor beta chains from one sample sequenced in a study of cytomegalovirus exposure and HLA in healthy donors. The PCR contained 60 Vbeta and 13 Jbeta primers. TCRdb's table, derived via immunoSEQ multiplex PCR, lists solely in-frame clones and lacks some. The repertoire holds 95,000 to 110,000 clones, with about 72% as singletons. Material for sequencing was PBMCs. Source of these receptors: a man between 18 and 29 years old in good health and CMV-seronegative.

The chain joins TRBV7-2 to TRBJ2-1; D gene unclear. The length of the CDR3 is 12 residues. Between the trimmed V and J ends, which lost 2 bases and 7 bases, there was a span of 6 bases. The germline gives CDR1 SGHTA, CDR2 FQGNSA. The CDR3 DNA sequence: TGTGCCAGCAGCTTATCAGGAAATGAGCAGTTCTTC. Its translation is CASSLSGNEQFF.

V gene TRBV7-9 combines with J gene TRBJ2-7, with 8 bases aligning to TRBD2. Germline CDR1 SEHNR, CDR2 FQNEAQ (reference sequence). The CDR3 has 16 amino acids. Losses at the gene ends were 5 bases for V and 6 bases for J; bases not matched to a gene: 15. The CDR3 DNA reads TGTGCCAGCAGCCCACTTCTTAGAGGCGCGGGGGGCGAGCAGTACTTC. Residues: CASSPLLRGAGGEQYF.

The V call is TRBV21-1, the J call TRBJ2-3; no DNA check was done on the table's D call, TRBD1. TRBV21-1 represents a pseudogene. The CDR3 has 16 amino acids. This chain's CDR3 is CASSKGGTGRTDTQYF. For the CDR3, the DNA is TGTGCCAGCAGCAAAGGGGGGACAGGGCGCACAGATACGCAGTATTTT.

The genes are TRBV11-2 and TRBJ1-1, with 7 bases that match TRBD1. Germline CDR1 is SGHAT and CDR2 is FQNNGV. J gave up 5 bases and V 3 bases, and 3 bases lay outside the gene matches. The CDR3 extends over 13 amino acids. The CDR3 bases are TGTGCCAGCAGCTTGATGACAGGGACTGAAGCTTTCTTT. Its protein is CASSLMTGTEAFF. Drawing the rest from reference TRBV11-2 and TRBJ1-1, the complete variable domain is EAGVAQSPRYKIIEKRQSVAFWCNPISGHATLYWYQQILGQGPKLLIQFQNNGVVDDSQLPKDRFSAERLKGVDSTLKIQPAKLEDSAVYLCASSLMTGTEAFFGQGTRLTVV.

V gene TRBV6-5 combines with J gene TRBJ2-5; D not certain. The end of the DNA is better explained by TRBJ2-7, so the J call may be wrong. The CDR3 covers 15 residues. The germline V gene encodes CDR1 MNHEY and CDR2 SVGAGI. CDR3 DNA: TGTGCCAGCAGTTACTCGTACCAGAGCAACTACGAGCAGTACTTC. Translated: CASSYSYQSNYEQYF.

The rearrangement uses TRBV7-8 and TRBJ1-1; TRBD1 might be the D (5 bases). Germline lookup yields CDR1 SGHVS and CDR2 FQNEAQ. CDR3 length: 14 residues. Trimming took 4 bases from V and 4 from J, leaving 13 bases between them. The CDR3 DNA reads as TGTGCCAGCAGCTCATCTCGGGGGAGCACTGAAGCTTTCTTT. This translates into CASSSSRGSTEAFF.

To note about this clone: One end of the junction does not line up with germline, which may come from a read error. The gene calls are TRBV18 and TRBJ2-7; TRBD2 matches 11 bases. Germline V lookup: CDR1 KGHSH, CDR2 LQKENI. The CDR3 contains 13 residues. The CDR3 here is CASSPTSGGPSSF. The CDR3 coding sequence is TGTGCCAGCTCGCCAACTAGCGGGGGCCCCAGTAGCTTC.

The chain has TRBV15 and TRBJ2-3; possibly TRBD1 for D (5 bases). The V gene's germline CDR1 is LNHNV and CDR2 YYDKDF (reference sequence). This CDR3 spans 15 amino acids. V lost 0 bases, J lost 0 bases, and 7 bases lay in between. The CDR3 loop is CATSRDAGSTDTQYF. Here the CDR3 DNA reads TGTGCCACCAGCAGAGATGCAGGGAGCACAGATACGCAGTATTTT.

The V gene is TRBV7-9, the J gene TRBJ1-2; D remains ambiguous. The ends were cut back, 1 base at V and 5 bases at J, with 11 bases in the middle. Germline values: CDR1 SEHNR, CDR2 FQNEAQ (reference sequence). The CDR3 is made up of 14 amino acids. CDR3 DNA sequence: TGTGCCAGCAGCTTAGATAGCCTACTGTATGGCTACACCTTC. This codes for CASSLDSLLYGYTF.

The rearrangement uses TRBV18 and TRBJ1-2; 9 bases are a match to TRBD1. The V gene end was trimmed by 3 bases and the J gene end by 2 bases; junction bases not matched to a gene: 4. The germline gives CDR1 KGHSH, CDR2 LQKENI. This CDR3 has 15 amino acids. The CDR3 here is CASSPPGQGNYGYTF. The CDR3 DNA reads TGTGCCAGCTCACCTCCGGGACAGGGAAACTATGGCTACACCTTC. The whole variable domain, filled in from reference TRBV18 and TRBJ1-2, reads NAGVMQNPRHLVRRRGQEARLRCSPMKGHSHVYWYRQLPEEGLKFMVYLQKENIIDESGMPKERFSAEFPKEGPSILRIQQVVRGDSAAYFCASSPPGQGNYGYTFGSGTRLTVV.

V and J are TRBV19 and TRBJ2-5; the D is unclear. Trimming stripped 1 base from V and 2 bases from J, with 14 bases between. Per the germline V gene, CDR1 is LNHDA and CDR2 is SQIVND (reference sequence). The CDR3 runs 16 residues. CDR3 protein: CASSIVATATQETQYF. CDR3 in DNA: TGTGCCAGTAGTATAGTGGCAACGGCGACTCAAGAGACCCAGTACTTC. Combining the CDR3 with reference TRBV19 and TRBJ2-5 gives the whole variable domain DGGITQSPKYLFRKEGQNVTLSCEQNLNHDAMYWYRQDPGQGLRLIYYSQIVNDFQKGDIAEGYSVSREKKESFPLTVTSAQKNPTAFYLCASSIVATATQETQYFGPGTRLLVL.

V and J are TRBV19 and TRBJ1-2; TRBD1 aligns across 7 bases. Trimming took 8 bases from V and 6 from J; bases not matched to a gene: 6. In germline, CDR1 is LNHDA, CDR2 SQIVND (reference sequence). There are 12 residues in the CDR3. This CDR3 is CASWTGNNGYTF. The CDR3 nucleotides read TGTGCCAGTTGGACAGGAAATAATGGCTACACCTTC.

The sample holds one count of this clone. The CDR3 loop reads CATRLGGIANTEAFF. The CDR3 DNA follows: TGTGCCACAAGATTGGGGGGTATCGCGAACACTGAAGCTTTCTTT. The rearrangement links TRBV10-3 to TRBJ1-1; weak D call: TRBD1 (5 bases). The CDR3 contains 15 residues. Trimming took 10 bases from V and 1 from J, leaving 19 bases between them. CDR1 and CDR2 (germline): ENHRY, SYGVKD.

V and J are TRBV5-6 and TRBJ2-1; 10 nucleotides agree with TRBD2. CDR1 and CDR2 from the germline V gene are SGHDT and YYEEEE. With V trimmed by 6 bases and J by 2 bases, 14 bases remained unmatched. The CDR3 is 18 residues long. CDR3 sequence (DNA): TGTGCCAGCACCCGCCAACTAGCGGGGTCTCTAACCTACAATGAGCAGTTCTTC. Translating gives CASTRQLAGSLTYNEQFF.

The chain couples TRBV7-8 to TRBJ2-5; perhaps TRBD2 as D (6 bases). The V end was cut by 0 bases, the J end by 1 base, with 24 bases between. Germline CDR1 reads SGHVS; CDR2 reads FQNEAQ. The CDR3 contains 20 residues. CDR3 nucleotides: TGTGCCAGCAGCTTAGCGCGATGGAGGGGAAGGGATCTTTCCCAAGAGACCCAGTACTTC. Translating gives CASSLARWRGRDLSQETQYF.

The chain combines TRBV28 with TRBJ1-5; 8 nucleotides align to TRBD1. The length of the CDR3 is 16 residues. The germline CDR1 and CDR2 sequences are MDHEN and SYDVKM. Unmatched junction bases numbered 4, after V lost 3 bases and J lost 0 bases. Here the CDR3 reads CASSLRQGNSNQPQHF. CDR3 in DNA: TGTGCCAGCAGTTTGAGACAGGGGAATAGCAATCAGCCCCAGCATTTT.

The chain employs TRBV6-1 and TRBJ1-2; D is possibly TRBD1 (6 bases). The CDR3 runs 14 residues. V dropped 5 bases and J dropped 4 bases, with 14 bases sitting between them. CDR1 MNHNS and CDR2 SASEGT come from the germline V gene. In DNA form, the CDR3 reads TGTGCCAGCAGTCCCCTAGGGGGATCCTATGGCTACACCTTC. Amino acid sequence: CASSPLGGSYGYTF.